Each of the 29 T cell receptor beta chains below was sequenced from the same sample in a study of blood T cells in healthy people across ages. A J-beta primer mix and a sample-barcoded 5' primer were used in a second PCR of roughly 7 to 12 cycles. TCRdb reprocessed the 5' RACE reads via MiXCR and lists one record per CDR3 protein. The data show roughly 2 million distinct CDR3 sequences, with roughly 49% seen just once and over 2% held by the top ten. The source material was blood. Every receptor here comes from a woman in her thirties or forties in good health.

The rearrangement links TRBV14 to TRBJ1-1, with D possibly matching TRBD1 (5 bases). The length of the CDR3 is 15 residues. Germline CDR1 SGHDN, CDR2 FVKESK. With 1 base removed from V and 4 bases from J, the gap between germline ends came to 13 bases. CDR3 DNA: TGTGCCAGCAGCCAAGTTCGGGGCTCCGGCACTGAAGCTTTCTTT. Residues: CASSQVRGSGTEAFF.

This chain connects TRBV3-1 to TRBJ2-1; 7 bases line up with TRBD1. CDR1 and CDR2 from the germline V gene are LGHDT and YNNKEL (reference sequence). The CDR3 covers 14 residues. The V and J ends lost 4 bases and 12 bases, in that order; junction bases with no gene match: 12. Here the CDR3 DNA reads TGTGCCAGCAGCCGAAGGGGGCTTCAGCATGTGCAGTTCTTC. It is translated as CASSRRGLQHVQFF.

This clonotype was observed a few times. The chain links TRBV7-2 to TRBJ2-3; TRBD2 might be the D (5 bases). The CDR3 sequence is 15 residues long. CDR1 is SGHTA, CDR2 FQGNSA, per germline. The V end was cut by 2 bases, the J end by 3 bases, with 12 bases between. The CDR3 reads CASSLWERSTDTQYF. Written as DNA, the CDR3 is TGTGCCAGCAGCTTATGGGAGCGGAGTACAGATACGCAGTATTTT.

There are a few counts of this clonotype. J is TRBJ2-3 and V is TRBV12-3 or TRBV12-4, with TRBD2 matching over 10 bases. The V and J ends lost 3 bases and 13 bases, in that order; junction bases with no gene match: 10. CDR3 length: 14 amino acids. In DNA, the CDR3 is TGTGCCAGCAGTTTTGGGTTAGCGGGGGGAGAGAAGTATTTT. It codes for CASSFGLAGGEKYF.

The CDR3 loop reads CASSRGGQGPKRYTDTQYF. The CDR3, as DNA: TGTGCCAGCAGCCGGGGAGGACAGGGACCCAAACGCTACACAGATACGCAGTATTTT. V gene TRBV14 combines with J gene TRBJ2-3; 8 nucleotides line up with TRBD1. Trimming took 4 bases from V and 2 from J; bases not matched to a gene: 17. This CDR3 spans 19 amino acids. Germline V gene lookup returns CDR1 SGHDN and CDR2 FVKESK.

This clonotype appeared many times. The rearrangement links TRBV5-1 to TRBJ2-5; no clear D. V was pared by 4 bases and J by 1 base, with 11 bases between. Looked up from germline, CDR1 is SGHRS and CDR2 is YFSETQ. The length of the CDR3 is 14 residues. The CDR3 protein is CASSRGRSQETQYF. The CDR3 nucleotides are TGCGCCAGCAGCCGTGGACGGAGCCAAGAGACCCAGTACTTC.

About this clonotype: At one boundary the junction diverges from the germline segment, which might be a read error. This chain uses TRBV5-1 with TRBJ2-3; D is uncertain. This CDR3 has 16 residues. Germline V lookup: CDR1 SGHRS, CDR2 YFSETQ. CDR3 DNA sequence: TGCGCCAGCAGCTCTGGGCAACACGGTTTCACAGAGACGCAGTATTTT. Translation gives CASSSGQHGFTETQYF.

A few counts support this clonotype. The chain combines TRBV29-1 with TRBJ2-3; D not certain. The V end lost 8 bases, the J end lost 3 bases, and 18 bases lay between the germline ends. CDR1 and CDR2 (germline): SQVTM, ANQGSEA. The length of the CDR3 is 14 residues. The CDR3: CSSSADVGTDTQYF. The CDR3, as DNA: TGCAGCTCCTCCGCGGACGTAGGGACAGATACGCAGTATTTT.

The V gene is TRBV20-1, the J gene TRBJ1-4; D is possibly TRBD1 (6 bases). Per germline, CDR1 DFQATT and CDR2 SNEGSKA (reference sequence). V shed 7 bases and J shed 6 bases, with 12 bases lying between them. The CDR3 consists of 12 residues. The CDR3 region has the DNA TGCAGTGTCCACAGGGATGATGAAAAACTGTTTTTT. Protein product: CSVHRDDEKLFF.

This clonotype was observed a handful of times. The chain joins TRBV12-3 or TRBV12-4 to TRBJ2-7; maybe TRBD1 (5 bases). There are 16 residues in the CDR3. With 3 bases removed from V and 1 base from J, the gap between germline ends came to 16 bases. The CDR3 region is CASSLPRQGSSYEQYF. For the CDR3, the DNA is TGTGCCAGCAGTTTGCCCAGGCAGGGAAGTTCCTACGAGCAGTACTTC.

This clonotype appeared a few times. The chain carries TRBV6-2 or TRBV6-3 and TRBJ2-5; maybe TRBD1 (6 bases). The CDR3 has 14 residues. The V gene's germline CDR1 is MNHEY and CDR2 SVGEGT. Trimming pared 3 bases from V and 5 bases from J, leaving 13 bases between. The CDR3: CASSYGRGGETQYF. The CDR3 DNA sequence: TGTGCCAGCAGTTATGGCAGGGGTGGGGAGACCCAGTACTTC.

The rearrangement uses TRBV6-6 and TRBJ1-5; 7 positions match TRBD1. The CDR3 runs 17 residues. Germline V gene sequence: CDR1 MNHNY, CDR2 SVGAGI (reference sequence). V was clipped by 1 base and J by 0 bases; unmatched bases: 6. CDR3 bases: TGTGCCAGCAGTTACTGGCCAGGGGGTTATAGCAATCAGCCCCAGCATTTT. It yields the protein CASSYWPGGYSNQPQHF.

The chain employs TRBV29-1 and TRBJ2-7; TRBD2 matches at 9 bases. Unmatched junction bases numbered 16, after V lost 2 bases and J lost 5 bases. This CDR3 has 17 residues. Germline V lookup: CDR1 SQVTM, CDR2 ANQGSEA. The CDR3 DNA is TGCAGCGTTGAATCACGGGGAAAGCGGGGGGTTGGAAACGAGCAGTACTTC. Translating it yields CSVESRGKRGVGNEQYF.

The CDR3 protein is CASSDQSLTGGYGYTF. The CDR3 DNA reads TGTGCCAGCAGTGATCAATCTCTGACAGGGGGCTATGGCTACACCTTC. This chain connects TRBV25-1 to TRBJ1-2; 9 bases agree with TRBD1. The V gene end was trimmed by 3 bases and the J gene end by 4 bases; junction bases not matched to a gene: 9. The CDR3 is 16 amino acids. Germline CDR1 and CDR2: MGHDK and SYGVNS.

CDR3 nucleotide sequence: TGTGCCAGCAGCGCGGACAGGGGTCGGGATGAGCAGTTCTTC. It translates to CASSADRGRDEQFF. The chain employs TRBV7-2 and TRBJ2-1; 9 bases match TRBD1. Germline V gene data show CDR1 as SGHTA and CDR2 as FQGNSA. V lost 5 bases and J lost 8; bases outside the gene matches: 7. The CDR3 has 14 amino acids.

There are a few counts of this clonotype. The V and J genes are TRBV7-2 and TRBJ2-3; possible D gene TRBD2, 6 bases. Germline values: CDR1 SGHTA, CDR2 FQGNSA. This CDR3 is built from 15 residues. V was shortened by 5 bases and J by 0 bases, with 12 bases between the two germline ends. The CDR3 spells CASSRSGHSTDTQYF. The CDR3 nucleotides read TGTGCCAGCAGCCGCAGCGGGCATAGCACAGATACGCAGTATTTT. Supplemented by reference TRBV7-2 and TRBJ2-3, the full variable domain reads GAGVSQSPSNKVTEKGKDVELRCDPISGHTALYWYRQSLGQGLEFLIYFQGNSAPDKSGLPSDRFSAERTGGSVSTLTIQRTQQEDSAVYLCASSRSGHSTDTQYFGPGTRLTVL.

V gene TRBV3-1 combines with J gene TRBJ1-6, with D perhaps TRBD1 (6 bases). V was clipped by 2 bases and J by 7 bases, with 9 bases between them. This CDR3 contains 14 residues. The germline V gene encodes CDR1 LGHDT and CDR2 YNNKEL (reference sequence). The CDR3 bases are TGTGCCAGCAGCCAAAGGGGGGCGAATTCACCCCTCCACTTT. Its translation is CASSQRGANSPLHF.

Ten or more counts support this clonotype. V gene TRBV12-3 or TRBV12-4 combines with J gene TRBJ2-7; D not certain. This CDR3 has 11 amino acids. V was shortened by 4 bases and J by 5 bases, with 6 bases between the two germline ends. CDR3 sequence: CASSSFDEQYF. CDR3 coding DNA: TGTGCCAGCAGTTCGTTCGACGAGCAGTACTTC.

Notes on this clonotype: A junction boundary mismatches the germline segment, possibly from a read error. The V call is TRBV7-2, the J call TRBJ2-4, with D tentatively TRBD1 (6 bases). The end of the DNA fits TRBJ2-7 better, so the J call may be wrong. Looked up from germline, CDR1 is SGHTA and CDR2 is FQGNSA. This CDR3 region has 11 residues. Here the CDR3 DNA reads TGTGCCGGCAGCCTCAGGGGCGAGCAGTACTTC. Encoded protein: CAGSLRGEQYF.

The rearrangement joins TRBV6-2 or TRBV6-3 to TRBJ1-5, with D possibly TRBD1 on 6 matching bases. CDR3 length equals 12 residues. The germline V gene has CDR1 MNHEY and CDR2 SVGEGT. V lost 6 bases to trimming and J lost 8 bases, with 11 bases between them. The CDR3 is CASRAGTKPQHF. CDR3 nucleotide sequence: TGTGCCAGCAGAGCAGGGACAAAGCCCCAGCATTTT.

This chain joins TRBV6-5 and TRBJ2-1, with D possibly being TRBD2 (6 bases). Germline V gene sequence: CDR1 MNHEY, CDR2 SVGAGI. There are 13 residues in the CDR3. This chain's CDR3 is CAVAVSSYNEQFF. The CDR3 region has the DNA TGTGCGGTAGCGGTGAGCTCCTACAATGAGCAGTTCTTC.

This clonotype was counted many times. The rearrangement joins TRBV7-2 to TRBJ2-7, with a tentative D call TRBD2 (5 bases). Trimming pared 4 bases from V and 3 bases from J, leaving 13 bases between. Germline V gene sequence: CDR1 SGHTA, CDR2 FQGNSA. The CDR3 contains 14 residues. CDR3 sequence (DNA): TGTGCCAGCAGCTCGTTCTCCGAGGGCTACGAGCAGTACTTC. It codes for CASSSFSEGYEQYF.

There are a few counts of this clonotype. V and J are TRBV18 and TRBJ2-1; 7 bases fit TRBD1. Germline V gene lookup returns CDR1 KGHSH and CDR2 LQKENI. V shed 5 bases and J 6 bases; nucleotides not matched to a gene: 19. The length of the CDR3 is 18 residues. The CDR3 bases are TGTGCCAGCTCAATCACCGGTATGGGACAGTCTGTCCTCAATGAGCAGTTCTTC. This translates into CASSITGMGQSVLNEQFF.

This chain joins TRBV6-1 and TRBJ2-5; a weak D match, TRBD1 (6 bases). V lost 2 bases, J lost 11 bases, and 18 bases lay in between. Looked up from germline, CDR1 is MNHNS and CDR2 is SASEGT. This CDR3 is built from 14 residues. DNA for the CDR3: TGTGCCAGCAGTGAACAACAGGGTCCTACGGTGCAGTACTTC. Protein product: CASSEQQGPTVQYF.

This clonotype has only a few counts. The chain recombines TRBV20-1 with TRBJ2-3; D is perhaps TRBD2 (5 bases). Germline V gene data show CDR1 as DFQATT and CDR2 as SNEGSKA (reference sequence). CDR3 size: 11 residues. The V gene lost 5 bases and the J gene lost 4 bases, with 7 bases spanning the gap. The CDR3 DNA follows: TGCAGTGCTCTACTAGCAGATACGCAGTATTTT. Its protein product is CSALLADTQYF.

In its sample, this clonotype was seen a few times. The V gene is TRBV7-6, the J gene TRBJ1-6; TRBD1 matches at 7 bases. Germline CDR1 is SGHVS and CDR2 is FNYEAQ. This CDR3 spans 14 amino acids. Germline trimming cut 5 bases from V and 10 bases from J; bases unmatched to any gene: 8. The DNA for the CDR3 is TGTGCCAGCAGCCACGGACAGGAGGAGTCACCCCTCCACTTT. Its translation is CASSHGQEESPLHF.

The chain employs TRBV18 and TRBJ2-7; D possibly corresponds to TRBD1 (5 bases). CDR1 and CDR2 from the germline V gene are KGHSH and LQKENI. The CDR3 length is 13 residues. V was pared by 5 bases and J by 7 bases, with 15 bases between. Written as DNA, the CDR3 is TGTGCCAGCTCAGAAGCGACAGTCAATGAGCAGTACTTC. Translated, it gives CASSEATVNEQYF.

This clonotype occurred a few times. The V call is TRBV19, the J call TRBJ2-7, with 7 positions matching TRBD2. Germline CDR1 is LNHDA and CDR2 is SQIVND (reference sequence). The CDR3 contains 13 residues. Written as DNA, the CDR3 is TGTGGCGTTTTGGCTAGCGGCTCCTACGAGCAGTACTTC. Protein sequence: CGVLASGSYEQYF. Full variable domain (outside the CDR3, taken from reference TRBV19 and TRBJ2-7): DGGITQSPKYLFRKEGQNVTLSCEQNLNHDAMYWYRQDPGQGLRLIYYSQIVNDFQKGDIAEGYSVSREKKESFPLTVTSAQKNPTAFYLCGVLASGSYEQYFGPGTRLTVT.

This clonotype has just a few counts. CDR3 loop: CSEGQGAQTQYF. CDR3 nucleotide sequence: TGCAGCGAGGGACAGGGTGCGCAGACCCAGTACTTC. This chain joins TRBV29-1 and TRBJ2-5; 9 nucleotides line up with TRBD1. CDR3 length: 12 amino acids. Per the germline V gene, CDR1 is SQVTM and CDR2 is ANQGSEA. V lost 7 bases, J lost 6 bases, and 6 bases stayed unmatched.